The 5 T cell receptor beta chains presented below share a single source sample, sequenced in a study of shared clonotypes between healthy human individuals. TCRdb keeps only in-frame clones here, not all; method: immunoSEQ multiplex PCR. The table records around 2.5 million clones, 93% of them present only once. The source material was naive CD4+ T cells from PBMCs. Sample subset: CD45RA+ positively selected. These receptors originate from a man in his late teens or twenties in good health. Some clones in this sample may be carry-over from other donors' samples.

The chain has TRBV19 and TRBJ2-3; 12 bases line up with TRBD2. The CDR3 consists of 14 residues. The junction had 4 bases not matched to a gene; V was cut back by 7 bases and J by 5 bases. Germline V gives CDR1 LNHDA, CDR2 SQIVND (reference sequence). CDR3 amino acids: CASTPSGREDTQYF. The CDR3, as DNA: TGTGCCAGTACCCCTAGCGGGAGGGAAGATACGCAGTATTTT.

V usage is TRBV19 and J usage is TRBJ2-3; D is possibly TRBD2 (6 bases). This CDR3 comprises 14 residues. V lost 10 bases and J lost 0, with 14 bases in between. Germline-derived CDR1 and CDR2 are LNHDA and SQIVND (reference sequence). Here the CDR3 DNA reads TGTGCCACCACCGGGACTCGGAGCACAGATACGCAGTATTTT. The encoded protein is CATTGTRSTDTQYF.

The CDR3 coding sequence is TGTGCCAGCAGCCCCGGACAGCTTAGCTCCTACGAGCAGTACTTC. Translation gives CASSPGQLSSYEQYF. The chain links TRBV5-4 to TRBJ2-7; perhaps TRBD1 as D (6 bases). The CDR3 runs 15 residues. Trimming stripped 4 bases from V and 0 bases from J, with 14 bases between. Germline loops: CDR1 SGHNT, CDR2 YYREEE (reference sequence).

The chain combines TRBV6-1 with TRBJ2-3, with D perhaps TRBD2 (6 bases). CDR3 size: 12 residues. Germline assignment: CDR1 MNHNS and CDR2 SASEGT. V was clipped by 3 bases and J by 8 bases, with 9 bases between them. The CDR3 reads CASSDAGSTQYF. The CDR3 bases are TGTGCCAGCAGTGATGCCGGGAGTACGCAGTATTTT.

The CDR3 spells CASSVERGAYNEQFF. The CDR3 nucleotides are TGTGCCAGCAGTGTAGAGCGGGGGGCATACAATGAGCAGTTCTTC. The chain couples TRBV2 to TRBJ2-1, with 9 bases identical to TRBD2. The CDR3 sequence is 15 residues long. V trimming: 4 bases; J trimming: 4 bases; junction bases outside the gene matches: 5. Germline values: CDR1 SNHLY, CDR2 FYNNEI.